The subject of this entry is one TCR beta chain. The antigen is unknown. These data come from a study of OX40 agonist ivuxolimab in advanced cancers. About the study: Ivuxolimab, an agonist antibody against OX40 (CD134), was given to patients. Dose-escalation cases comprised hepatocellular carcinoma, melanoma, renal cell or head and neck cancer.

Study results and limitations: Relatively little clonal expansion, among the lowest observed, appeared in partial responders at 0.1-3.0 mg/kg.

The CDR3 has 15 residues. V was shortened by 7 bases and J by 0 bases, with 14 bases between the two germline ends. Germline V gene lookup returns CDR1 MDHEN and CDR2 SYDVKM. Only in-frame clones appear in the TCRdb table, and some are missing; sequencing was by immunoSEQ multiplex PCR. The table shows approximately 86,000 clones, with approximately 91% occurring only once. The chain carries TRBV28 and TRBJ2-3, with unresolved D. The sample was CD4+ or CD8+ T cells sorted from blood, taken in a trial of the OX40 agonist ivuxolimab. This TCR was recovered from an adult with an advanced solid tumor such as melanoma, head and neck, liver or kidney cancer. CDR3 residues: CASTPQVGSTDTQYF. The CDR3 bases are TGTGCCAGCACCCCGCAGGTTGGAAGCACAGATACGCAGTATTTT.